Listed below are T cell receptor beta chains from one sample, sequenced in a study of Ad26.COV2.S vaccination and SARS-CoV-2 variants. The protocol was immunoSEQ multiplex PCR, while the TCRdb copy is restricted to in-frame clones and leaves out a portion. This sample has 300,000 to 400,000 clones; 88% occur once, and the top ten carry around 5.8%. This material consisted of peripheral blood, taken in a trial of Ad26.COV2.S vaccine versus placebo. Every receptor here comes from a person aged 18 to 59 who received the Ad26.COV2.S COVID-19 vaccine or a placebo. Each CDR3 is given without its conserved first and last residue. Each record gives: CDR3 length, J gene, clone size, V gene, CDR3 protein. Clone size, where shown, is once, few, many, or a class for clones that have expanded.

cdr3_length: 12
j_call: TRBJ2-7
clone_size: few
v_call: TRBV7-3
cdr3_aa: ASRSSGRAYEQY

cdr3_length: 14
j_call: TRBJ1-1
clone_size: .
v_call: TRBV7-2
cdr3_aa: ASTELPGTSRTEAF

cdr3_length: 16
j_call: TRBJ2-3
clone_size: .
v_call: TRBV15
cdr3_aa: ATSRYSTGDFSTDTQY

cdr3_length: 13
j_call: TRBJ1-5
clone_size: .
v_call: TRBV7-2
cdr3_aa: ASSLRQGAVQPQH

cdr3_length: 11
j_call: TRBJ2-7
clone_size: .
v_call: TRBV7-9
cdr3_aa: ASSRTGYYEQY

cdr3_length: 13
j_call: TRBJ2-1
clone_size: .
v_call: TRBV7-2
cdr3_aa: ASSKLAGSYNEQF

cdr3_length: 12
j_call: TRBJ1-5
clone_size: .
v_call: TRBV7-2
cdr3_aa: ASRGAGGNQPQH

cdr3_length: 15
j_call: TRBJ2-7
clone_size: .
v_call: TRBV19
cdr3_aa: ASSAFSKGTYSYEQY

cdr3_length: 11
j_call: TRBJ1-1
clone_size: .
v_call: TRBV12-3/TRBV12-4
cdr3_aa: ASSLRQNTEAF

cdr3_length: 15
j_call: TRBJ1-2
clone_size: .
v_call: TRBV7-3
cdr3_aa: ASSLVSGALVSYGYT

cdr3_length: 12
j_call: TRBJ2-7
clone_size: .
v_call: TRBV19
cdr3_aa: ASTPGTGSYEQY

cdr3_length: 17
j_call: TRBJ2-3
clone_size: .
v_call: TRBV5-1
cdr3_aa: ASSPVGLAGGGSTDTQY

cdr3_length: 13
j_call: TRBJ1-4
clone_size: .
v_call: TRBV5-6
cdr3_aa: ASSSDRALNEKLF

cdr3_length: 11
j_call: TRBJ1-2
clone_size: few
v_call: TRBV11-2
cdr3_aa: ASSLGANSGYT

cdr3_length: 12
j_call: TRBJ2-1
clone_size: .
v_call: TRBV27
cdr3_aa: ASSLLEGGNEQF

cdr3_length: 14
j_call: TRBJ2-3
clone_size: .
v_call: TRBV11-3
cdr3_aa: ASSWAGLGDTDTQY

cdr3_length: 15
j_call: TRBJ1-3
clone_size: .
v_call: TRBV21-1
cdr3_aa: ASSDRVLGYSGNTIY

cdr3_length: 13
j_call: TRBJ1-5
clone_size: few
v_call: TRBV19
cdr3_aa: ASSIGQGNNQPQH

cdr3_length: 11
j_call: TRBJ1-2
clone_size: .
v_call: TRBV9
cdr3_aa: ASSPPQGYGYT

cdr3_length: 14
j_call: TRBJ2-5
clone_size: .
v_call: TRBV5-1
cdr3_aa: ASSLEGGSWEETQY

cdr3_length: 12
j_call: TRBJ1-1
clone_size: .
v_call: TRBV19
cdr3_aa: ASSIGLTNGEAF

cdr3_length: 13
j_call: TRBJ2-3
clone_size: .
v_call: TRBV4-1
cdr3_aa: ASSQETPGTDTQY

cdr3_length: 12
j_call: TRBJ2-2
clone_size: medium-sized
v_call: TRBV15
cdr3_aa: ATSRGREAGELF

cdr3_length: 14
j_call: TRBJ2-5
clone_size: .
v_call: TRBV7-2
cdr3_aa: ASSLAREGGRGTQY

cdr3_length: 12
j_call: TRBJ1-1
clone_size: .
v_call: TRBV19
cdr3_aa: ASSMRGRNTEAF

cdr3_length: 14
j_call: TRBJ1-4
clone_size: .
v_call: TRBV5-4
cdr3_aa: ASSVRAEEGNEKLF

cdr3_length: 12
j_call: TRBJ1-1
clone_size: .
v_call: TRBV19
cdr3_aa: ASSKTLTNTEAF

cdr3_length: 17
j_call: TRBJ2-1
clone_size: .
v_call: TRBV24-1
cdr3_aa: ATSDPVALVRSSYNEQF

cdr3_length: 10
j_call: TRBJ2-1
clone_size: .
v_call: TRBV5-5
cdr3_aa: ASSAVRGEQF

cdr3_length: 12
j_call: TRBJ2-5
clone_size: .
v_call: TRBV4-3
cdr3_aa: ASSQGPPVETQY

cdr3_length: 12
j_call: TRBJ2-1
clone_size: once
v_call: TRBV7-6
cdr3_aa: ASSLGRSPTGQF

cdr3_length: 9
j_call: TRBJ1-2
clone_size: .
v_call: TRBV20-1
cdr3_aa: SARAGKGYT

cdr3_length: 11
j_call: TRBJ1-1
clone_size: .
v_call: TRBV14
cdr3_aa: ASSLVGGTEAF

cdr3_length: 12
j_call: TRBJ1-4
clone_size: .
v_call: TRBV6-1
cdr3_aa: ASSEGTSNEKLF

cdr3_length: 10
j_call: TRBJ1-1
clone_size: .
v_call: TRBV4-2
cdr3_aa: ASSQGTAEPF

cdr3_length: 13
j_call: TRBJ2-3
clone_size: .
v_call: TRBV9
cdr3_aa: ASSDGTSGLDTQY

cdr3_length: 11
j_call: TRBJ1-2
clone_size: .
v_call: TRBV5-1
cdr3_aa: ASSPVALGGYT

cdr3_length: 9
j_call: TRBJ2-7
clone_size: few
v_call: TRBV24-1
cdr3_aa: ATSDLYEQY

cdr3_length: 13
j_call: TRBJ1-5
clone_size: .
v_call: TRBV7-8
cdr3_aa: ASSLVGQPNQPQH

cdr3_length: 13
j_call: TRBJ1-2
clone_size: .
v_call: TRBV9
cdr3_aa: ASSVARGTAYGYT

cdr3_length: 11
j_call: TRBJ1-1
clone_size: .
v_call: TRBV29-1
cdr3_aa: SGRRGLNTEAF

cdr3_length: 11
j_call: TRBJ2-7
clone_size: .
v_call: TRBV29-1
cdr3_aa: SAARQGIYEQY

cdr3_length: 11
j_call: TRBJ1-1
clone_size: .
v_call: TRBV14
cdr3_aa: ASSKGLDTEAF

cdr3_length: 13
j_call: TRBJ1-1
clone_size: .
v_call: TRBV9
cdr3_aa: ASSVDGRSNTEAF

cdr3_length: 16
j_call: TRBJ1-4
clone_size: once
v_call: TRBV6-1
cdr3_aa: ASSDRDPLLGTNEKLF